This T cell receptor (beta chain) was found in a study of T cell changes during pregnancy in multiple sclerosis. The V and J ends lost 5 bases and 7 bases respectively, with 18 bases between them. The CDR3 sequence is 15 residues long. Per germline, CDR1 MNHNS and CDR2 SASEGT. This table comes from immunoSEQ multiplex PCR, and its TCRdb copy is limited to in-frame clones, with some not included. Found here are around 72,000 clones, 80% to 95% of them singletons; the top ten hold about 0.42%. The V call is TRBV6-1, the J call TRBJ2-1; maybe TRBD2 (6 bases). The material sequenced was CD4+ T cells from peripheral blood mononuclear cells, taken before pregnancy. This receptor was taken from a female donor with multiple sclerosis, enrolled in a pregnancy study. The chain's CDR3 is CASSKEPLGGNEQFF. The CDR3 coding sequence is TGTGCCAGCAGTAAAGAGCCCCTAGGAGGGAATGAGCAGTTCTTC.